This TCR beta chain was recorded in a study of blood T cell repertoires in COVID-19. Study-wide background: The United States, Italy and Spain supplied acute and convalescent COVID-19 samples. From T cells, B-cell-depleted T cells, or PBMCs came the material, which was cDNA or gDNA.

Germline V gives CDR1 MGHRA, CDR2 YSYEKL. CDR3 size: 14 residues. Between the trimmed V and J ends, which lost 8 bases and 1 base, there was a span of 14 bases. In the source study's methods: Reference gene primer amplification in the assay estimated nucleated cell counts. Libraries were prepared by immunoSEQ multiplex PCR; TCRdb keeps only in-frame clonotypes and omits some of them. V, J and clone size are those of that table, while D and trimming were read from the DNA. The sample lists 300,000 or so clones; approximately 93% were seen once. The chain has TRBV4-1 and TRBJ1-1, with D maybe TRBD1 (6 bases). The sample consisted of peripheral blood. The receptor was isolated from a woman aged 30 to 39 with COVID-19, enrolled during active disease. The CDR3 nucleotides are TGCGCCAGCCGAGATACAGGGAAGAACACTGAAGCTTTCTTT. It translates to CASRDTGKNTEAFF.